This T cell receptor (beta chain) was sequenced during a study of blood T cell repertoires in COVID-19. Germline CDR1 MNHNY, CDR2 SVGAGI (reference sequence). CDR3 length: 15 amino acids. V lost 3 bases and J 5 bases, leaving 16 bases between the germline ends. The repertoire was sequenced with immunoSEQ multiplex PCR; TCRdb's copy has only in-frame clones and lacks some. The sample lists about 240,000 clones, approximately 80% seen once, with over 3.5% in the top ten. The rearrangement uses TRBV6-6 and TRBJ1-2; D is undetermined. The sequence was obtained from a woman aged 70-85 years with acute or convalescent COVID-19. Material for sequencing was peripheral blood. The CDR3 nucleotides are TGTGCCAGCAGTTATAATTCGGGAGGGAATTATGGCTACACCTTC. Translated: CASSYNSGGNYGYTF.